The next 32 T cell receptor beta chains were all read from a single sample in a study of blood T cell repertoires in COVID-19. TCRdb keeps only in-frame clones here, not all; method: immunoSEQ multiplex PCR. The sample includes a few hundred thousand clones, approximately 85% of them seen just once. Sequenced input: PBMCs or T cells enriched from blood (not recorded which). The receptors were gathered from a woman between 45 and 65 years old who had recovered from COVID-19.

V is TRBV18 and J is TRBJ2-3; 7 bases match TRBD2. Germline assignment: CDR1 KGHSH and CDR2 LQKENI. The CDR3 sequence is 16 residues long. After removal of 4 bases from V and 0 bases from J, the junction contained 7 bases not matched to a gene. CDR3: CASSLISRGSTDTQYF. The CDR3 nucleotides read TGTGCCAGCTCACTAATTTCGCGGGGGAGCACAGATACGCAGTATTTT.

This clone appeared once. The chain carries TRBV28 and TRBJ1-4; TRBD1 agrees at 7 bases. Unmatched junction bases numbered 10, after V lost 5 bases and J lost 10 bases. Germline V gene data show CDR1 as MDHEN and CDR2 as SYDVKM. The CDR3 has 14 amino acids. CDR3 in DNA: TGTGCCAGCAGTGGGGGGCCAGGGGGAAGAAAACTGTTTTTT. It is translated as CASSGGPGGRKLFF.

The rearrangement joins TRBV12-3 or TRBV12-4 to TRBJ1-1; 8 bases map to TRBD1. This CDR3 has 13 residues. V trimming: 7 bases; J trimming: 11 bases; junction bases outside the gene matches: 12. The DNA of the CDR3 is TGTGCCAGCAATATGGACAGGGCCGGTCAGGCTTTCTTT. Residues: CASNMDRAGQAFF.

This clone occurred once. The CDR3 reads CASARGGVGTEAFF. The DNA of the CDR3 is TGTGCCAGCGCCCGCGGGGGGGTGGGCACTGAAGCTTTCTTT. This chain joins TRBV28 and TRBJ1-1; weak D call: TRBD1 (5 bases). This CDR3 spans 14 amino acids. V was cut by 8 bases and J by 4 bases, with 17 bases left in between. Germline loops: CDR1 MDHEN, CDR2 SYDVKM. Using reference TRBV28 and TRBJ1-1 for the parts outside the CDR3, the full variable domain is DVKVTQSSRYLVKRTGEKVFLECVQDMDHENMFWYRQDPGLGLRLIYFSYDVKMKEKGDIPEGYSVSREKKERFSLILESASTNQTSMYLCASARGGVGTEAFFGQGTRLTVV.

CDR3 bases: TGCGCCAGCAGCTTGGGGGAGGGGAACACTGAAGCTTTCTTT. Translated: CASSLGEGNTEAFF. This chain joins TRBV5-1 and TRBJ1-1; D is undetermined. With 0 bases removed from V and 1 base from J, the gap between germline ends came to 7 bases. The germline V gene encodes CDR1 SGHRS and CDR2 YFSETQ. This CDR3 contains 14 residues.

The rearrangement links TRBV19 to TRBJ2-2; TRBD2 matches 7 bases. The germline CDR1 and CDR2 sequences are LNHDA and SQIVND (reference sequence). Trimming at V came to 4 bases and at J to 4 bases, leaving 0 bases not matched to a gene. The length of the CDR3 is 13 residues. The CDR3 region has the DNA TGTGCCAGTAGTAGCGGGGGCACCGGGGAGCTGTTTTTT. Its protein is CASSSGGTGELFF.

J is TRBJ2-1 and V is TRBV18; 14 bases match TRBD2. V shed 4 bases, J shed 7 bases, and the junction held 3 bases outside the gene matches. Germline assignment: CDR1 KGHSH and CDR2 LQKENI. The CDR3 length is 15 residues. Here the CDR3 DNA reads TGTGCCAGCTCACGGGGACTAGCGGGAGCAAATGAGCAGTTCTTC. As protein: CASSRGLAGANEQFF.

This chain joins TRBV27 and TRBJ2-7; D not certain. Germline values: CDR1 MNHEY, CDR2 SMNVEV (reference sequence). Trimming cost V 0 bases and J 4 bases, with 13 bases left between them. This CDR3 contains 15 residues. CDR3 sequence: CASSLSGSNDYEQYF. The CDR3, as DNA: TGTGCCAGCAGTTTATCGGGCAGTAACGATTACGAGCAGTACTTC.

This chain links TRBV19 with TRBJ2-6; D not certain. V was clipped by 4 bases and J by 0 bases, with 10 bases between them. CDR3 length: 16 residues. Germline assignment: CDR1 LNHDA and CDR2 SQIVND (reference sequence). The CDR3 DNA sequence: TGTGCCAGTAGTACCCGACGGAGCTCTGGGGCCAACGTCCTGACTTTC. Translation gives CASSTRRSSGANVLTF.

V and J are TRBV6-5 and TRBJ2-1; a possible D gene is TRBD1 (6 bases). The germline V and J ends were trimmed by 7 bases and 9 bases, with 13 bases remaining between them. Germline V gene lookup returns CDR1 MNHEY and CDR2 SVGAGI. The CDR3 has 12 amino acids. CDR3 sequence reads: CASTLGGGEQFF. The CDR3 DNA sequence: TGTGCCAGCACCCTAGGGGGTGGTGAGCAGTTCTTC.

The chain has TRBV6-5 and TRBJ1-1, with 8 bases matching TRBD1. Germline V lookup: CDR1 MNHEY, CDR2 SVGAGI. Trimming removed 6 bases from V and 11 bases from J; junction bases left unmatched: 8. The CDR3 spans 12 residues. The DNA of the CDR3 is TGTGCCAGCAGGGGGACAGGCTATGGGGCTTTCTTT. It encodes CASRGTGYGAFF.

V is TRBV7-3 and J is TRBJ2-1; D gene unclear. Germline V lookup: CDR1 SGHTA, CDR2 FQGTGA. V dropped 5 bases and J dropped 9 bases, with 17 bases sitting between them. This CDR3 is built from 14 residues. As DNA, the CDR3 is TGTGCCAGCAGCCAGTCCTCTAGATCGGCTGAGCAGTTCTTC. Translated, it gives CASSQSSRSAEQFF. Complete variable domain (other parts from reference TRBV7-3 and TRBJ2-1): GAGVSQTPSNKVTEKGKYVELRCDPISGHTALYWYRQSLGQGPEFLIYFQGTGAADDSGLPNDRFFAVRPEGSVSTLKIQRTERGDSAVYLCASSQSSRSAEQFFGPGTRLTVL.

The V gene is TRBV27, the J gene TRBJ2-1, with D maybe TRBD2 (6 bases). Germline loops: CDR1 MNHEY, CDR2 SMNVEV (reference sequence). The V end lost 3 bases, the J end lost 5 bases, and 11 bases lay between the germline ends. CDR3 length: 14 residues. CDR3 in amino acids: CASSLGIADNEQFF. The CDR3 nucleotides are TGTGCCAGCAGTTTGGGAATAGCGGACAATGAGCAGTTCTTC.

The chain carries TRBV11-2 and TRBJ1-6; D perhaps matches TRBD1 (5 bases). The ends were cut back, 0 bases at V and 9 bases at J, with 15 bases in the middle. Germline values: CDR1 SGHAT, CDR2 FQNNGV. There are 16 residues in the CDR3. CDR3 loop: CASSLETSGYGSPLHF. CDR3 sequence (DNA): TGTGCCAGCAGCTTAGAGACATCAGGGTACGGTTCACCCCTCCACTTT.

The V gene is TRBV19, the J gene TRBJ2-7; D perhaps matches TRBD1 (6 bases). In germline, CDR1 is LNHDA, CDR2 SQIVND (reference sequence). The CDR3 length is 16 residues. The V end was cut by 5 bases, the J end by 0 bases, with 17 bases between. CDR3 loop: CASSPTGHRSSYEQYF. CDR3 DNA: TGTGCCAGTAGTCCGACGGGACACAGAAGCTCCTACGAGCAGTACTTC.

Turning to this clone: Other DNA sequences of this sample code for an identical CDR3. The V gene is TRBV5-1, the J gene TRBJ2-7; 10 bases are shared with TRBD1. V shed 0 bases and J 4 bases; nucleotides not matched to a gene: 1. CDR3 length: 14 amino acids. Germline assignment: CDR1 SGHRS and CDR2 YFSETQ. The CDR3 nucleotides read TGCGCCAGCAGCTTGGGACAGGGGGCGTACGAGCAGTACTTC. Its translation: CASSLGQGAYEQYF. The variable domain in full, completed from reference TRBV5-1 and TRBJ2-7, reads KAGVTQTPRYLIKTRGQQVTLSCSPISGHRSVSWYQQTPGQGLQFLFEYFSETQRNKGNFPGRFSGRQFSNSRSEMNVSTLELGDSALYLCASSLGQGAYEQYFGPGTRLTVT.

The chain has TRBV28 and TRBJ1-5; D possibly corresponds to TRBD1 (5 bases). The CDR3 length is 17 residues. Per the germline V gene, CDR1 is MDHEN and CDR2 is SYDVKM. V was pared by 8 bases and J by 2 bases, with 22 bases between. CDR3 sequence reads: CASQEWVGRRGNQPQHF. For the CDR3, the DNA is TGTGCCAGCCAAGAATGGGTGGGGCGACGCGGCAATCAGCCCCAGCATTTT.

This rearrangement joins TRBV7-9 to TRBJ2-3, with D unresolved. Germline V gene lookup returns CDR1 SEHNR and CDR2 FQNEAQ (reference sequence). V lost 5 bases to trimming and J lost 3 bases, with 12 bases between them. The CDR3 sequence is 14 residues long. This CDR3 is CASSQRSLTDTQYF. DNA for the CDR3: TGTGCCAGCAGCCAGAGGTCCCTGACAGATACGCAGTATTTT.

V is TRBV7-3 and J is TRBJ2-2; tentatively, D is TRBD2 (6 bases). CDR3 length: 16 amino acids. Looked up from germline, CDR1 is SGHTA and CDR2 is FQGTGA. Trimming shortened V by 1 base and J by 6 bases, and 15 bases separated the two germline ends. CDR3 sequence reads: CASSLSGTSGSGELFF. CDR3 nucleotides: TGTGCCAGCAGCTTAAGCGGGACCAGCGGTTCCGGGGAGCTGTTTTTT. Full variable domain (missing parts from reference TRBV7-3 and TRBJ2-2): GAGVSQTPSNKVTEKGKYVELRCDPISGHTALYWYRQSLGQGPEFLIYFQGTGAADDSGLPNDRFFAVRPEGSVSTLKIQRTERGDSAVYLCASSLSGTSGSGELFFGEGSRLTVL.

The rearrangement links TRBV27 to TRBJ2-7; D is perhaps TRBD1 (6 bases). CDR3 length: 14 amino acids. Trimming left V 4 bases short and J 9 bases short, with 19 bases between. Germline V gives CDR1 MNHEY, CDR2 SMNVEV (reference sequence). This chain's CDR3 is CASSSTGWVVRQYF. The CDR3 DNA follows: TGTGCCAGCAGTTCCACAGGGTGGGTGGTTCGGCAGTACTTC.

This chain joins TRBV13 and TRBJ1-3; D not resolved. The CDR3 runs 14 residues. Trimming stripped 4 bases from V and 0 bases from J, with 7 bases between. Germline V lookup: CDR1 PRHDT, CDR2 FYEKMQ (reference sequence). CDR3 residues: CASSSWSSGNTIYF. For the CDR3, the DNA is TGTGCCAGCAGCTCGTGGAGCTCTGGAAACACCATATATTTT.

The J gene is TRBJ1-1, the V gene TRBV3-1 (or the pseudogene TRBV3-2); the match to TRBD1 covers 7 bases. Germline loops: CDR1 LGHDT, CDR2 YNNKEL (reference sequence). The CDR3 loop spans 17 amino acids. J gave up 0 bases and V 4 bases, and 11 bases lay outside the gene matches. CDR3 region: CASSPTGAGQMNTEAFF. CDR3 nucleotides: TGTGCCAGCAGCCCCACTGGGGCGGGACAGATGAACACTGAAGCTTTCTTT.

This chain uses TRBV30 with TRBJ1-3; perhaps TRBD1 as D (5 bases). The ends were cut back, 3 bases at V and 3 bases at J, with 12 bases in the middle. The CDR3 is 14 amino acids. Germline loops: CDR1 GTSNPN, CDR2 SVGIG (reference sequence). The CDR3 sequence is CAWSPYGHGNTIYF. CDR3 bases: TGTGCCTGGAGCCCATACGGACATGGAAACACCATATATTTT.

The CDR3 nucleotides read TGCGCCAGCAGCCAAACGCCGGGACAGGGAGGGACCAATGAGCAGTTCTTC. Amino acids: CASSQTPGQGGTNEQFF. V is TRBV4-1 and J is TRBJ2-1; TRBD1 matches 9 bases. The CDR3 is made up of 17 amino acids. The V and J ends lost 2 bases and 6 bases, in that order; junction bases with no gene match: 11. The germline gives CDR1 MGHRA, CDR2 YSYEKL.

V is TRBV18 and J is TRBJ2-7, with D perhaps matching TRBD2 (5 bases). Trimming took 0 bases from V and 2 from J, leaving 17 bases between them. Germline loops: CDR1 KGHSH, CDR2 LQKENI. This CDR3 spans 17 amino acids. The CDR3 region is CASSPPRVRQFAYEQYF. CDR3 bases: TGTGCCAGCTCACCACCGCGGGTTAGGCAGTTTGCCTACGAGCAGTACTTC.

J is TRBJ2-5 and V is TRBV20-1; D not certain. Per the germline V gene, CDR1 is DFQATT and CDR2 is SNEGSKA (reference sequence). This CDR3 has 10 amino acids. DNA for the CDR3: TGCAGCTTCACGGAAGAGACCCAGTACTTC. Translating gives CSFTEETQYF.

The table lists this clone with a few counts. This chain joins TRBV11-2 and TRBJ1-3; D might be TRBD1 (5 bases). The length of the CDR3 is 15 residues. V was shortened by 0 bases and J by 2 bases, with 8 bases between the two germline ends. Germline CDR1 is SGHAT and CDR2 is FQNNGV. CDR3 DNA sequence: TGTGCCAGCAGCTTAGAGCGACAGACTGGAAACACCATATATTTT. Its translation: CASSLERQTGNTIYF.

V and J are TRBV28 and TRBJ2-5, with 10 positions matching TRBD2. The CDR3 length is 17 residues. V lost 1 base, J lost 5 bases, and 10 bases stayed unmatched. Germline assignment: CDR1 MDHEN and CDR2 SYDVKM. Here the CDR3 reads CASSLYSGRPGGETQYF. Written as DNA, the CDR3 is TGTGCCAGCAGTTTATATAGCGGGAGGCCGGGGGGGGAGACCCAGTACTTC.

The V call is TRBV6-1, the J call TRBJ1-2, with D maybe TRBD1 (6 bases). V was pared by 2 bases and J by 5 bases, with 12 bases between. There are 14 residues in the CDR3. Germline V lookup: CDR1 MNHNS, CDR2 SASEGT. The CDR3: CASSEPDRTYGYTF. CDR3 nucleotide sequence: TGTGCCAGCAGTGAACCGGACAGAACTTATGGCTACACCTTC.

This chain connects TRBV5-8 to TRBJ2-5; TRBD2 agrees at 8 bases. The V gene end was trimmed by 3 bases and the J gene end by 5 bases; junction bases not matched to a gene: 9. CDR3 length: 15 residues. Germline-derived CDR1 and CDR2 are SGHTS and YDEGEE. The CDR3 DNA follows: TGTGCCAGCAGCTCACGATTAGCGGGATTCGAGACCCAGTACTTC. Its translation is CASSSRLAGFETQYF.

V usage is TRBV28 and J usage is TRBJ2-1, with 9 positions matching TRBD2. The CDR3 loop spans 15 amino acids. Per germline, CDR1 MDHEN and CDR2 SYDVKM. Trimming took 6 bases from V and 10 from J; bases not matched to a gene: 13. The CDR3 DNA is TGTGCCAGCAGACCCGGGGCGGGAGGGATTCGGGAGCAGTTCTTC. Amino acids: CASRPGAGGIREQFF.

This chain connects TRBV5-1 to TRBJ1-3, with unresolved D. The germline V gene has CDR1 SGHRS and CDR2 YFSETQ. Trimming pared 1 base from V and 0 bases from J, leaving 2 bases between. There are 13 residues in the CDR3. The CDR3 region has the DNA TGCGCCAGCAGCTTGTACTCTGGAAACACCATATATTTT. As protein: CASSLYSGNTIYF.